The text below deals with one T cell receptor (beta chain). What it binds is not known. The data derive from a study of cytomegalovirus exposure and HLA in healthy donors. Study-wide results and caveats: Researchers catalogued some 160 TCR beta chains as cytomegalovirus-associated. It was reportedly the case that the classifier diagnosed cytomegalovirus status with high specificity and sensitivity.

Germline CDR1 SNHLY, CDR2 FYNNEI. The CDR3 loop spans 14 amino acids. Trimming pared 6 bases from V and 7 bases from J, leaving 15 bases between. The assay was immunoSEQ multiplex PCR, and TCRdb's table has in-frame clones only and misses some. Among a few hundred thousand clones listed, roughly 85% were seen once. The specimen sequenced was PBMCs. The V and J genes are TRBV2 and TRBJ1-4; D remains unclear. The receptor was derived from a young woman in good health and CMV-seronegative. The CDR3 sequence: CASRLQLDLEKLFF. In DNA form, the CDR3 reads TGTGCCAGCAGGCTACAGTTAGACCTTGAAAAACTGTTTTTT.